What follows is one T cell receptor (beta chain) and its context. No antigen is known for it. Here immunoSEQ multiplex PCR was the method, and the copy in TCRdb shows in-frame clones only, minus some. The repertoire holds around 25,000 clones, with about 77% as singletons. The data originate from a study of a mutant IDH1 vaccine in newly diagnosed glioma. The CDR3 totals 15 residues. The trim removed 5 bases at V and 3 bases at J, leaving 7 bases unmatched. Germline V gives CDR1 SGHVS, CDR2 FQNEAQ. Time point defined: week 11, during vaccination. In the vaccine, a single dose held 300 ug of the mutant IDH1 20-mer peptide, along with topical imiquimod.

The chain joins TRBV7-8 to TRBJ2-7, with TRBD1 identical over 10 bases. The sample here was PBMCs, taken from a glioma patient whose treatment included an IDH1 peptide vaccine. This TCR was recovered from a woman between 18 and 29 years old with glioma. The CDR3 DNA follows: TGTGCCAGCAGCAAAGACAGGGGGCTTTTCTACGAGCAGTACTTC. Its translation: CASSKDRGLFYEQYF. The full variable domain, rest sourced from reference TRBV7-8 and TRBJ2-7, is GAGVSQSPRYKVAKRGQDVALRCDPISGHVSLFWYQQALGQGPEFLTYFQNEAQLDKSGLPSDRFFAERPEGSVSTLKIQRTQQEDSAVYLCASSKDRGLFYEQYFGPGTRLTVT.